Shown below are 3 T cell receptor beta chains from a single sample sequenced in a study of control samples from healthy donors and cancer patients. Method: immunoSEQ multiplex PCR; TCRdb's copy keeps in-frame clones and lacks some. In the table there are 150,000 or so clones, about 93% of which are singletons. The sample taken for sequencing was blood. All receptors derive from a woman aged 60 to 75 in good health.

Concerning this clone itself: The final CDR3 position lacks the conserved phenylalanine or tryptophan, pointing to a likely read error. The J gene is TRBJ2-2, the V gene TRBV7-2; D is unclear. The CDR3 has 14 amino acids. CDR1 and CDR2 from the germline V gene are SGHTA and FQGNSA. V was shortened by 0 bases and J by 6 bases, with 8 bases between the two germline ends. The DNA of the CDR3 is TGTGCCAGCAGCTTAGCGCCGCCATCCGGGGAGCTGTTTCTT. Its protein is CASSLAPPSGELFL.

In this sample, this clone turned up once. V and J are TRBV7-8 and TRBJ1-1; 7 bases map to TRBD1. This CDR3 has 17 residues. Germline CDR1 is SGHVS and CDR2 is FQNEAQ. Trimming at V came to 0 bases and at J to 0 bases, leaving 7 bases not matched to a gene. The DNA for the CDR3 is TGTGCCAGCAGCTTAGCGAGACAGGGAGGGGTGAACACTGAAGCTTTCTTT. Protein sequence: CASSLARQGGVNTEAFF. The whole variable domain, remainder taken from reference TRBV7-8 and TRBJ1-1, is GAGVSQSPRYKVAKRGQDVALRCDPISGHVSLFWYQQALGQGPEFLTYFQNEAQLDKSGLPSDRFFAERPEGSVSTLKIQRTQQEDSAVYLCASSLARQGGVNTEAFFGQGTRLTVV.

The table lists this clone with a count of one. This chain uses TRBV19 with TRBJ2-2; TRBD1 aligns across 10 bases. V was pared by 4 bases and J by 7 bases, with 6 bases of the junction left unmatched. Germline V lookup: CDR1 LNHDA, CDR2 SQIVND (reference sequence). This CDR3 has 15 residues. The CDR3 bases are TGTGCCAGTAGTACCGGACAGGGGGTCGGCGGGGAGCTGTTTTTT. It translates to CASSTGQGVGGELFF.